The rows below give T cell receptor beta chains drawn from one sample of a study of human T cells and chemical hapten exposure. TCRdb itself ran the RACE reads through MiXCR, one entry per CDR3 protein. The sample records around 380,000 distinct CDR3 sequences, more than 4.5% being singletons. The sequenced sample was whole blood, obtained in connection with sensitization to the hapten diphenylcyclopropenone (DPC). These receptors were taken from a woman in her 50s with alopecia areata. Some clones in this sample may be carry-over from other donors' samples. Each CDR3 is given with its conserved first and last residue. The D gene is left open where the match is weak. Some rows mark clone size as missing; the rest say once, few, many or name a class of expanded clone.

V gene	clone size	D gene	J gene	CDR3 protein	CDR3 DNA
TRBV20-1	many	.	TRBJ2-4	CSVMGQNIQYF	TGCAGTGTTATGGGCCAAAACATTCAGTACTTC
TRBV7-3	many	.	TRBJ1-4	CASGQNNEKLFF	TGTGCCAGCGGACAGAATAATGAAAAACTGTTTTTT
TRBV28	many	.	TRBJ1-1	CASSFIATEAFF	TGTGCCAGCAGTTTCATAGCCACTGAAGCTTTCTTT
TRBV12-3/TRBV12-4	many	.	TRBJ2-2	CASSLGLFTGELFF	TGTGCCAGCAGTCTAGGGCTCTTCACCGGGGAGCTGTTTTTT
TRBV5-1	few	TRBD2	TRBJ2-3	CASSLERERTDTQYF	TGCGCCAGCAGCTTGGAGCGGGAGAGGACAGATACGCAGTATTTT
TRBV6-5	.	.	TRBJ2-7	CASSYSKGYEQYF	TGTGCCAGCAGTTACTCGAAGGGGTACGAGCAGTACTTC
TRBV3-1	many	.	TRBJ2-7	CASSPMAEYEQYF	TGTGCCAGCAGTCCTATGGCAGAGTACGAGCAGTACTTC
TRBV20-1	many	.	TRBJ2-7	CSAREGAYEQYF	TGCAGTGCTAGAGAGGGGGCTTACGAGCAGTACTTC
TRBV5-1	.	TRBD1	TRBJ1-1	CASSGDRVLGAEAFF	TGCGCCAGCAGCGGGGACAGGGTATTGGGCGCTGAAGCTTTCTTT
TRBV2	few	TRBD1	TRBJ1-2	CASRDGQGAVGYTF	TGTGCCAGCAGGGACGGACAGGGGGCTGTAGGCTACACCTTC
TRBV4-3	.	.	TRBJ2-7	CASSQEDRHYEQYF	TGCGCCAGCAGCCAAGAGGACCGGCACTACGAGCAGTACTTC
TRBV7-3	.	.	TRBJ1-1	CASSPDRGRATEAFF	TGTGCCAGCAGCCCTGACCGCGGCCGGGCCACTGAAGCTTTCTTT
TRBV5-1	.	.	TRBJ1-1	CASSLPQGGSEAFF	TGCGCCAGCAGCTTGCCGCAGGGAGGATCTGAAGCTTTCTTT
TRBV12-3/TRBV12-4	many	.	TRBJ1-1	CASSSPPWTSTTEAFF	TGTGCCAGCAGTTCACCACCTTGGACATCAACCACTGAAGCTTTCTTT
TRBV29-1	few	TRBD1	TRBJ1-1	CSVKDRADTEAFF	TGCAGCGTAAAAGACAGGGCTGACACTGAAGCTTTCTTT
TRBV14	few	.	TRBJ1-4	CASSQEFDTRREKLFF	TGTGCCAGCAGCCAAGAGTTCGACACGAGGCGAGAAAAACTGTTTTTT
TRBV5-1	few	TRBD1	TRBJ2-1	CASSLQTGHNEQFF	TGCGCCAGCAGCTTGCAGACAGGGCACAATGAGCAGTTCTTC
TRBV7-3	many	.	TRBJ2-1	CASSLEGPGGLFF	TGTGCCAGCAGCTTAGAGGGTCCAGGGGGACTGTTCTTC